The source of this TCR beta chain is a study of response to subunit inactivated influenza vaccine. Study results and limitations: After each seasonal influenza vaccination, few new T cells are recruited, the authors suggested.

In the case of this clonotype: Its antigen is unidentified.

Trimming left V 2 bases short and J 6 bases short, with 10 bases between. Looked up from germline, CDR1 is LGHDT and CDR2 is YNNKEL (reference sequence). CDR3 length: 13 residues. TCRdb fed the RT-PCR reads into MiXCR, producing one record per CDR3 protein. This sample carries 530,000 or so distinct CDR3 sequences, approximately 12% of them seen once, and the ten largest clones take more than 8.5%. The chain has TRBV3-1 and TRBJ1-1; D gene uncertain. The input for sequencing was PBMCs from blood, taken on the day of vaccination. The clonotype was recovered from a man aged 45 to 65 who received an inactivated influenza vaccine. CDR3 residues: CASSQPTAAEAFF. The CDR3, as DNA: TGTGCCAGCAGCCAACCCACCGCGGCTGAAGCTTTCTTT.